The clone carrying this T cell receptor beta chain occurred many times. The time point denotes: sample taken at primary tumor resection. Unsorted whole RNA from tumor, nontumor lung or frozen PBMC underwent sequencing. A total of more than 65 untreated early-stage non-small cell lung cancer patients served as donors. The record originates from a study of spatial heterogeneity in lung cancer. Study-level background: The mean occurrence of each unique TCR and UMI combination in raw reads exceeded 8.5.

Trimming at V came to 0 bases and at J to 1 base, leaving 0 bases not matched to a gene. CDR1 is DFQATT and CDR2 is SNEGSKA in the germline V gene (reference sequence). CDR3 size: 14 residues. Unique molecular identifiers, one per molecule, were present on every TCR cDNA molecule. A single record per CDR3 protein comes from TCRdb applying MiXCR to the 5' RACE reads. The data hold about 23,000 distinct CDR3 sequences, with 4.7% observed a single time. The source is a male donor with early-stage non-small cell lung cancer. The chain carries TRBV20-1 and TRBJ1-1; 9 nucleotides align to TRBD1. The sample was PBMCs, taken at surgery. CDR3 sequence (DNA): TGCAGTGCTAGAGAACAGGGGGCGAACACTGAAGCTTTCTTT. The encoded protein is CSAREQGANTEAFF.